This T cell receptor beta chain stems from a study of blood T cell repertoires in COVID-19. Across the study: Material from acute and convalescent COVID-19 was sourced from the United States, Italy and Spain.

Repertoires were generated with immunoSEQ multiplex PCR, while TCRdb's copy carries only in-frame clones and drops some. The sample lists around 100,000 clones, approximately 80% occurring once. Looked up from germline, CDR1 is ENHRY and CDR2 is SYGVKD. This CDR3 has 12 residues. Trimming stripped 6 bases from V and 1 base from J, with 6 bases between. This chain joins TRBV10-3 and TRBJ1-1; the D gene is possibly TRBD1 (5 bases). The sample taken for sequencing was peripheral blood. The TCR sequence derives from a human donor in a cohort sampled during active COVID-19. Here the CDR3 DNA reads TGTGCCATCAGCACAGGGAACACTGAAGCTTTCTTT. Amino acids: CAISTGNTEAFF.